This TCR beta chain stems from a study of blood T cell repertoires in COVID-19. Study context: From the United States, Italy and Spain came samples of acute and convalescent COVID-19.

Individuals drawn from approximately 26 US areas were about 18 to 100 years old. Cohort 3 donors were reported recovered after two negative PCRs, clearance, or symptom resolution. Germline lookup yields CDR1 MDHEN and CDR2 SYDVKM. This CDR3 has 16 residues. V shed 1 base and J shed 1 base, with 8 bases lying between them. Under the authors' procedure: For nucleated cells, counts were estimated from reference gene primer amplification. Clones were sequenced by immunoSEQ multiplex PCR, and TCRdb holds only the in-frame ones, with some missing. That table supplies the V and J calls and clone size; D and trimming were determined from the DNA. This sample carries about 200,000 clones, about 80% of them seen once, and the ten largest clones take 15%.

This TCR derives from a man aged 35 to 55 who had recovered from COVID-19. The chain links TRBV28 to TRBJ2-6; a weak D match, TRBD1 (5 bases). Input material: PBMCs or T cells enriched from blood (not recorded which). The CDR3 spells CASSLLGVSGANVLTF. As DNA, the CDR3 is TGTGCCAGCAGTTTATTAGGGGTTTCTGGGGCCAACGTCCTGACTTTC. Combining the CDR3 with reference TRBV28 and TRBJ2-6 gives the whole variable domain DVKVTQSSRYLVKRTGEKVFLECVQDMDHENMFWYRQDPGLGLRLIYFSYDVKMKEKGDIPEGYSVSREKKERFSLILESASTNQTSMYLCASSLLGVSGANVLTFGAGSRLTVL.